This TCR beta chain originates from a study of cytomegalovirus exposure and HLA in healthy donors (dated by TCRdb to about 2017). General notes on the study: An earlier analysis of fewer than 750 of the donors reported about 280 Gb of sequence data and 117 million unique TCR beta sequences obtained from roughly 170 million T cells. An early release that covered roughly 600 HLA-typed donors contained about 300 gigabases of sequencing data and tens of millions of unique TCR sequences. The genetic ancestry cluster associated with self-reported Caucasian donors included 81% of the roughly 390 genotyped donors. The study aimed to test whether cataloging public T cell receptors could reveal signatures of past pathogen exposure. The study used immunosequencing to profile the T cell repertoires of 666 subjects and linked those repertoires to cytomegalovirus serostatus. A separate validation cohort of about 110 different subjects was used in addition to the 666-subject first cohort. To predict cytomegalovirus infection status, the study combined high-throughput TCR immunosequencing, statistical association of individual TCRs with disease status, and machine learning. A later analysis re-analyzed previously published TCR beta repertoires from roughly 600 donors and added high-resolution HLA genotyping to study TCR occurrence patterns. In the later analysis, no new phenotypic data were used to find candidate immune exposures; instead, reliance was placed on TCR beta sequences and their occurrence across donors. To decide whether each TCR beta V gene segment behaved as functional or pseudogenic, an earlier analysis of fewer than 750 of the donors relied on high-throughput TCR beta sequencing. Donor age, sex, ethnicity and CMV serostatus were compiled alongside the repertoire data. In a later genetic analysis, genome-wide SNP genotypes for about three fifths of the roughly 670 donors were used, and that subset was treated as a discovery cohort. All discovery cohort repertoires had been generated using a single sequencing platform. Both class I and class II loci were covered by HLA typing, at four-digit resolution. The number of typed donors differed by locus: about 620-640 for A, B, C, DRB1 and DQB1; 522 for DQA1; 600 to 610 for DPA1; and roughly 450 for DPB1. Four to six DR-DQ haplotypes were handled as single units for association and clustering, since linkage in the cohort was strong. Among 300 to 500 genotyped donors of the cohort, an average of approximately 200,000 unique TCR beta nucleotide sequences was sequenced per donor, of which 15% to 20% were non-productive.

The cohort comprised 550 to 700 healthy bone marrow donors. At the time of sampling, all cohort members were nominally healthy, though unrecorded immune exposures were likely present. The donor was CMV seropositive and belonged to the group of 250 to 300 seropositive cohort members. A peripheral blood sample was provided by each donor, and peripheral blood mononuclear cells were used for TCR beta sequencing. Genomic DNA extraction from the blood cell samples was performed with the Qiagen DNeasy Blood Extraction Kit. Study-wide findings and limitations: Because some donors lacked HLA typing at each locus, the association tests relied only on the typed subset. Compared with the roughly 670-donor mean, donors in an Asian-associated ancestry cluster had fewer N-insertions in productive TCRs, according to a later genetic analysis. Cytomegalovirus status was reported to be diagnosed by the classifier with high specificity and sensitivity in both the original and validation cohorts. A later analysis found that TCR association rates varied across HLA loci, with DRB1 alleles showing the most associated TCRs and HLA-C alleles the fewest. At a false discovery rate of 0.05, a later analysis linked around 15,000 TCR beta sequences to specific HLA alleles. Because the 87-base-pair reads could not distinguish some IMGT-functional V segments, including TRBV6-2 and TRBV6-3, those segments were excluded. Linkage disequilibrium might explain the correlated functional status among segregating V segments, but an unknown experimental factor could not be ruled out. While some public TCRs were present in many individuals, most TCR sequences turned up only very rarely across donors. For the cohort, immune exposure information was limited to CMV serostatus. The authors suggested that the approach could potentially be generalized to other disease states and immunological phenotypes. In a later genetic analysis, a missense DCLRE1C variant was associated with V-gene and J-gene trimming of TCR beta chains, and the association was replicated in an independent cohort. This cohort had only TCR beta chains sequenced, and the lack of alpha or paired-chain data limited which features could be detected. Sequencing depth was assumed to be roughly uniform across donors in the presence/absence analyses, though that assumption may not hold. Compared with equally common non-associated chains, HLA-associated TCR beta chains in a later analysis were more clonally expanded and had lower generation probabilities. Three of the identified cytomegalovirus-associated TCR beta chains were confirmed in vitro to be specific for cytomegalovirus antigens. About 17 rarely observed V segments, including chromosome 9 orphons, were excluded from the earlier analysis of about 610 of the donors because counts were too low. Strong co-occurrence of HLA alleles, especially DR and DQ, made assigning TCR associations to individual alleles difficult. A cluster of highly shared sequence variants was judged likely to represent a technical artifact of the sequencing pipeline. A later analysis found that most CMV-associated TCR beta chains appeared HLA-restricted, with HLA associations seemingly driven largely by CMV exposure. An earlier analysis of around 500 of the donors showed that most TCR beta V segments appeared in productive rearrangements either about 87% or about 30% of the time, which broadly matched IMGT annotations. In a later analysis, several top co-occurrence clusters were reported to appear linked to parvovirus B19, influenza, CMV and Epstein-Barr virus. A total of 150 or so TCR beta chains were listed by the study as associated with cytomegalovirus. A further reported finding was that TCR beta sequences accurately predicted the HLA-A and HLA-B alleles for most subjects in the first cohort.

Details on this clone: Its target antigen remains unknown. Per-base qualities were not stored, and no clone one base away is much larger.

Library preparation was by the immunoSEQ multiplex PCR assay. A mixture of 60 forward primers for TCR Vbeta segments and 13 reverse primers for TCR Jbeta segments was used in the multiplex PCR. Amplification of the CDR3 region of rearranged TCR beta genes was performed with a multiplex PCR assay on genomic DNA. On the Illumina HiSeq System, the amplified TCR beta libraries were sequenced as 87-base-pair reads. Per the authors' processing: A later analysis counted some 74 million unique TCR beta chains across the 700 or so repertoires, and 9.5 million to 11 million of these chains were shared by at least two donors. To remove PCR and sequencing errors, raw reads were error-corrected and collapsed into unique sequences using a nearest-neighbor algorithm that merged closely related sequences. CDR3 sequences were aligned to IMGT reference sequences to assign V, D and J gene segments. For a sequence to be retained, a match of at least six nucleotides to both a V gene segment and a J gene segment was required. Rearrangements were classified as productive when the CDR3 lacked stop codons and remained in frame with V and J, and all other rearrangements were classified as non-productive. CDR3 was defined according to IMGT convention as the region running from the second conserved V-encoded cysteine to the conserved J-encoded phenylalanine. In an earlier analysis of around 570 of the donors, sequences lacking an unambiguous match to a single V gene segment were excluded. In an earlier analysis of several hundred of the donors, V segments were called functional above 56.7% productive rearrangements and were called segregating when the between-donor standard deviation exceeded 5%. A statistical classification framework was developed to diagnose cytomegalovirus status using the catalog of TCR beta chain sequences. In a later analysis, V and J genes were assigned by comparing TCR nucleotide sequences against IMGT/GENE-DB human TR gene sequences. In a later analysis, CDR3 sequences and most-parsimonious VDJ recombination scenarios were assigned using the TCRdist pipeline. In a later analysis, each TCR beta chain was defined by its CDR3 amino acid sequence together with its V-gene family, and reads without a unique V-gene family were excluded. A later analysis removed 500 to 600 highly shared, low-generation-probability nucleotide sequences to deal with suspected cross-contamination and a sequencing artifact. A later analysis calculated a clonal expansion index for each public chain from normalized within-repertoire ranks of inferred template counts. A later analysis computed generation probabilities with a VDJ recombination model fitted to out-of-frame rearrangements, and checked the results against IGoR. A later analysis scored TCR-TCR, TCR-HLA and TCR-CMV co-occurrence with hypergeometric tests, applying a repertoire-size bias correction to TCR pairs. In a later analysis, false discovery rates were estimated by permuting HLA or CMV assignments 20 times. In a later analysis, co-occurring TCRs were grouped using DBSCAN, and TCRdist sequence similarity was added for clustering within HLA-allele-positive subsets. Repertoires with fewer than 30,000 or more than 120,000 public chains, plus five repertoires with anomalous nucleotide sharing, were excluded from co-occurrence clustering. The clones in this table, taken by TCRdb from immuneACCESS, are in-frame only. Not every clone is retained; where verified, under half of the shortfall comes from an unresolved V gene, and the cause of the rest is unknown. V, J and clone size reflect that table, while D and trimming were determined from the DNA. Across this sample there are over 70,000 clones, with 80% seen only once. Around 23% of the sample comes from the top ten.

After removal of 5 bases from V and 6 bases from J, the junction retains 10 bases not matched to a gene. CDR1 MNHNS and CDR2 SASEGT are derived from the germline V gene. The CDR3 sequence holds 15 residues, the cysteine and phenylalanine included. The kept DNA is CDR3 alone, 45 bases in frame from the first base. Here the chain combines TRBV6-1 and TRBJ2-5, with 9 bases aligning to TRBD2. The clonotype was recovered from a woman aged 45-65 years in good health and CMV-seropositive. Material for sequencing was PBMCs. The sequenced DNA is TGTGCCAGCAGTCCAGGCGGGGGGGCCCTTAAGACCCAGTACTTC. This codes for CASSPGGGALKTQYF.